Reported below is one TCR beta chain. The antigen is not known. The data originate from a study of blood T cells in healthy people across ages. About the study: Template-switching capture recovered about one barcoded beta molecule per two T cells.

With a J-beta primer mix and a sample-barcoded 5' primer, a second PCR ran about 7 to 12 cycles. With 12 random nucleotides, a template-switch adaptor tagged each individual cDNA molecule. Each CDR3 protein is one row after TCRdb ran MiXCR on the 5' RACE reads. Counted here are approximately 800,000 distinct CDR3 sequences, 45% to 70% occurring once; the ten biggest clones make up about 26%. V shed 4 bases and J 8 bases; nucleotides not matched to a gene: 12. Germline loops: CDR1 PRHDT, CDR2 FYEKMQ (reference sequence). The CDR3 extends over 16 amino acids. Study findings and constraints: Relative to aged donors, long-lived donors carried more naive CD4+ cells and displayed higher diversity.

The sequenced sample consisted of blood. The TCR sequence derives from a man aged 40-49 years in good health. The chain couples TRBV13 to TRBJ2-1; 9 bases match TRBD2. The CDR3 here is CASSSNLLAGSHEQFF. The CDR3, as DNA: TGTGCCAGCAGCTCGAACCTCCTAGCGGGGAGCCATGAGCAGTTCTTC. Combining the CDR3 with reference TRBV13 and TRBJ2-1 gives the whole variable domain AAGVIQSPRHLIKEKRETATLKCYPIPRHDTVYWYQQGPGQDPQFLISFYEKMQSDKGSIPDRFSAQQFSDYHSELNMSSLELGDSALYFCASSSNLLAGSHEQFFGPGTRLTVL.